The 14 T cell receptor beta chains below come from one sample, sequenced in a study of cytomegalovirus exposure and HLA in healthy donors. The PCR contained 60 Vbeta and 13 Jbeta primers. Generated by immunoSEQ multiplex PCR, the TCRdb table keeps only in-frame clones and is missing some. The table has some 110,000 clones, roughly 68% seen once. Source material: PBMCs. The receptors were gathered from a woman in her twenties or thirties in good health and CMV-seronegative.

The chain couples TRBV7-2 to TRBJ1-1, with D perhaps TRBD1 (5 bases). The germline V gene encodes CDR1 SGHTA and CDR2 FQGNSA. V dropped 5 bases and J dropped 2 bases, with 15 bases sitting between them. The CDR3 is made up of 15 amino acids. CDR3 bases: TGTGCCAGCAGCCCACACAGGAGACCAAACACTGAAGCTTTCTTT. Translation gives CASSPHRRPNTEAFF. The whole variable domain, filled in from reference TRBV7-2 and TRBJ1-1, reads GAGVSQSPSNKVTEKGKDVELRCDPISGHTALYWYRQSLGQGLEFLIYFQGNSAPDKSGLPSDRFSAERTGGSVSTLTIQRTQQEDSAVYLCASSPHRRPNTEAFFGQGTRLTVV.

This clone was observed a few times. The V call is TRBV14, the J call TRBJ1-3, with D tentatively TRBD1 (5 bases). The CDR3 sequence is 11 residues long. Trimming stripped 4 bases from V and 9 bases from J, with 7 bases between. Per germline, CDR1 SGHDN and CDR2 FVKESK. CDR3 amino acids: CASSPGVTIYF. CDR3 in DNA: TGTGCCAGCAGCCCGGGGGTCACCATATATTTT.

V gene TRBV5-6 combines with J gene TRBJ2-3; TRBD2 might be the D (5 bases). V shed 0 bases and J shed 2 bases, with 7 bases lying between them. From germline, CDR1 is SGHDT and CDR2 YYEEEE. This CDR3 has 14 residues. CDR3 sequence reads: CASSLAGNTDTQYF. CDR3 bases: TGTGCCAGCAGCTTGGCGGGGAACACAGATACGCAGTATTTT.

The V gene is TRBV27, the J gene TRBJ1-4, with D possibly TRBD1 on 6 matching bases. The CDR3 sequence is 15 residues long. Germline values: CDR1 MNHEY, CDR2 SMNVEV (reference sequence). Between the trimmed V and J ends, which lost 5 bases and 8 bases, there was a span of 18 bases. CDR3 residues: CASSPNRVHGEKLFF. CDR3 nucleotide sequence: TGTGCCAGCAGTCCGAACAGGGTTCACGGAGAAAAACTGTTTTTT. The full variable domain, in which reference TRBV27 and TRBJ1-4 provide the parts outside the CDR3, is EAQVTQNPRYLITVTGKKLTVTCSQNMNHEYMSWYRQDPGLGLRQIYYSMNVEVTDKGDVPEGYKVSRKEKRNFPLILESPSPNQTSLYFCASSPNRVHGEKLFFGSGTQLSVL.

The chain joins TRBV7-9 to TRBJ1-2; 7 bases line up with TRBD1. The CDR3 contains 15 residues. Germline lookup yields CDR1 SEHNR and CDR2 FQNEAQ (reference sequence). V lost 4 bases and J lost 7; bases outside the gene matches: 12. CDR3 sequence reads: CASSSLGQRFSGYTF. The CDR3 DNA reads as TGTGCCAGCAGCTCCCTGGGACAGCGGTTTAGTGGCTACACCTTC.

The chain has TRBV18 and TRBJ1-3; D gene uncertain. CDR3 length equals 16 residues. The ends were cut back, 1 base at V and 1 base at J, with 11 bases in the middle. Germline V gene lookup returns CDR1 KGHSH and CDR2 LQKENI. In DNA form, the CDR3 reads TGTGCCAGCTCACCACAAGTGGCGGGATCTGGAAACACCATATATTTT. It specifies CASSPQVAGSGNTIYF.

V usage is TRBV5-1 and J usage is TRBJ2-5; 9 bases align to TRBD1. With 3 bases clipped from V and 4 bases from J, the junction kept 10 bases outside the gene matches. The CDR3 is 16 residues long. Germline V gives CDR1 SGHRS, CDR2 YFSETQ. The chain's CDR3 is CASSSPWTGEGETQYF. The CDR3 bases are TGCGCCAGCAGCTCCCCTTGGACAGGGGAAGGAGAGACCCAGTACTTC.

DNA for the CDR3: TGTGCCAGCAGTTACTCGTCCAACACGAACACTGAAGCTTTCTTT. Its protein is CASSYSSNTNTEAFF. The genes are TRBV6-5 and TRBJ1-1; D unclear. Germline CDR1 reads MNHEY; CDR2 reads SVGAGI. CDR3 length: 15 amino acids. V was cut by 0 bases and J by 1 base, with 9 bases left in between.

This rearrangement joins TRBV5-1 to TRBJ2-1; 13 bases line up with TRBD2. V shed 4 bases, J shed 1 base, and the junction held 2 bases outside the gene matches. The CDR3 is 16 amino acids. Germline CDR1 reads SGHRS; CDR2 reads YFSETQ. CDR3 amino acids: CASSQTSGGSYNEQFF. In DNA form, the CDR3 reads TGCGCCAGCAGCCAGACTAGCGGGGGGTCCTACAATGAGCAGTTCTTC.

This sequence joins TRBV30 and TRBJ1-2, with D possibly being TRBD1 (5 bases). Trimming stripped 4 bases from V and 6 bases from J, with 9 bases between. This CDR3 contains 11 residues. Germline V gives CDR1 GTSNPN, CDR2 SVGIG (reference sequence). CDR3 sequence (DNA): TGTGCCTGGATGGCAGGGAATGGCTACACCTTC. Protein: CAWMAGNGYTF.

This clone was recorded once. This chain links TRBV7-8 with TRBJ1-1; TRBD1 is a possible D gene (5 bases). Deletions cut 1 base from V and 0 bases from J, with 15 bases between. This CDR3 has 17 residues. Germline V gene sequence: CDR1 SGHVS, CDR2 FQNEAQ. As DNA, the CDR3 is TGTGCCAGCAGCTTAGGAGACAGAAAGAGAATGAACACTGAAGCTTTCTTT. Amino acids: CASSLGDRKRMNTEAFF.

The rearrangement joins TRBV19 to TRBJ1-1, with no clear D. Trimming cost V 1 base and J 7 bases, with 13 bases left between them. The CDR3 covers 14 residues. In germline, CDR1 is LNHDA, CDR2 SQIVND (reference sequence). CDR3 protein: CASSIVPRQVEAFF. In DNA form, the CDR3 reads TGTGCCAGTAGTATAGTGCCCAGGCAAGTTGAAGCTTTCTTT.

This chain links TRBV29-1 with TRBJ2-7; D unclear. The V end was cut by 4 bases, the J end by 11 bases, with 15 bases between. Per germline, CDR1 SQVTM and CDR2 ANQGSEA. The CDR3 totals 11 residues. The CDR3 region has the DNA TGCAGCGTTGGGTCGACCAAAGAGGAGTACTTC. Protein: CSVGSTKEEYF.

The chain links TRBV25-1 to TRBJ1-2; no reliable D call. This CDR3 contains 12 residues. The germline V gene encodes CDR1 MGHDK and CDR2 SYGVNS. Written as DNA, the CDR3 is TGTGCAACCGAGGGCTGGAGGGATGGCTACACCTTC. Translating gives CATEGWRDGYTF.